What follows is one T cell receptor (beta chain) and its context. This clone's antigen is unknown. A single base is all that separates this from a far larger clone, so a read error is likely. V is cut by 5 bases and J by 7 bases, and the space between the germline ends is 21 bases. The CDR3 numbers 15 residues from cysteine through phenylalanine. Kept here is only the CDR3 DNA, which spans 45 bases and is read in frame from base 1. CDR1 and CDR2, per the germline V gene, are SGHTA and FQGNSA. The data derive from a study of OX40 agonist ivuxolimab in advanced cancers. Turning to the overall study: The costimulatory receptor OX40 (CD134) was targeted by ivuxolimab, a fully human IgG2 agonistic monoclonal antibody. The point of sequencing TCRbeta in the periphery was to test whether ivuxolimab changed TCR sequence diversity and drove clonal T-cell expansion. The paper covers the monotherapy dose-escalation part of the phase I ivuxolimab trial, which included N = 52 patients. Of the roughly 52 dose-escalation patients, hepatocellular carcinoma was present in about 20, melanoma in around 15, renal cell carcinoma in 9 and head and neck cancer in 9. Intravenous ivuxolimab was administered to patients every 2 weeks at six dose levels: 0.01, 0.1, 0.3, 1.5, 3 and 10 mg/kg. In the dose-escalation cohort, more than 80% of patients were male, and the mean age was around 60 years with a range of roughly 20 to 80. Prior anti-PD-1, anti-PD-L1 or anti-CTLA-4 therapy was permitted, and less than 45% of dose-escalation patients had received checkpoint inhibitors. Partial responses occurred in three dose-escalation patients, of whom one had hepatocellular carcinoma and two had cutaneous melanoma. Broader findings and caveats from the paper: After ivuxolimab, CD8+ T cells had more expanded clones than CD4+ T cells on average. Which antigens the clonally expanded peripheral T cells were specific for was not determined. At doses of 0.1 to 3.0 mg/kg, clonal expansion of both CD4+ and CD8+ blood T cells was observed from baseline to week 6. In partial responders in the 0.1-3.0 mg/kg groups, normalized peripheral clonal expansion was found to be among the lowest, especially among CD8+ T cells. Low levels of normalized T-cell clonal expansion were also seen in some patients who did not respond.

Genomic DNA was extracted from sorted cells for sequencing of the TCRbeta CDR3 region. The immunoSEQ Assay was used for sequencing of TCRbeta CDR3 regions. This immuneACCESS table, as held by TCRdb, lists in-frame sequences with V and J called but not all clones. Of the missing ones, under half trace to an unresolved V gene in checked studies; the others have no known cause. The sample yields more than 25,000 clones; 65% to 90% were counted once. Jointly, the top ten make up approximately 31% of the sample. The trial excluded patients who had a history of autoimmune disease or who were on systemic immunosuppression. Peripheral blood for TCR sequencing was drawn from every dose cohort at baseline, at cycle 4 day 1 and at cycle 7 day 1. Samples came from an open-label, multicenter, first-in-human phase I dose-escalation trial of ivuxolimab. The trial enrolled adults with locally advanced or metastatic head and neck squamous cell, hepatocellular, melanoma or renal cell carcinoma. Before TCR sequencing, CD4+ and CD8+ T cells were separately sorted from peripheral blood.

Sequences were derived from CD4+ or CD8+ T cells sorted from blood, sampled in a trial of the OX40 agonist ivuxolimab. The source is an adult with an advanced solid tumor such as melanoma, head and neck, liver or kidney cancer. This sequence uses TRBV7-2 and TRBJ2-7, and the D gene may be TRBD1, 6 bases matching. The CDR3 region has the sequence CASSQDIGSGTEQYF. The nucleotide sequence is TGTGCCAGCAGCCAAGATATCGGATCCGGGACAGAGCAGTACTTC.